The 31 T cell receptor beta chains in this list originate from one sample, sequenced in a study of memory CD4+ T cells and cytomegalovirus serostatus. Produced via immunoSEQ multiplex PCR; TCRdb's table is partial and in-frame only. The profile covers about 40,000 clones, with roughly 79% appearing a single time and less than 0.6% taken by the ten largest. Single viable CD3+CD4+CD8-CD45RO+ cells were sorted as the memory CD4+ T cells. The sequenced material came from memory CD4+ T cells from blood. The receptor set was obtained from an adult in good health and CMV-seronegative.

In this sample, this clone is medium-sized. The V call is TRBV10-2, the J call TRBJ2-1; weak D call: TRBD1 (6 bases). CDR1 and CDR2 (germline): WSHSY, SAAADI. This CDR3 is built from 14 residues. Deletions cut 10 bases from V and 0 bases from J, with 13 bases between. DNA of the CDR3: TGCGCCACCAGGGGACCGGGCTCCTACAATGAGCAGTTCTTC. This encodes CATRGPGSYNEQFF.

The chain recombines TRBV6-6 with TRBJ1-4; D unresolved. This CDR3 contains 14 residues. Trimming stripped 4 bases from V and 4 bases from J, with 10 bases between. Germline CDR1 reads MNHNY; CDR2 reads SVGAGI (reference sequence). In DNA, the CDR3 is TGTGCCAGCAGTTCTCAACTATTTAATGAAAAACTGTTTTTT. It translates to CASSSQLFNEKLFF.

This clone has more than one count but fewer than ten. The V and J genes are TRBV5-1 and TRBJ1-5; D perhaps matches TRBD1 (5 bases). The V end lost 4 bases, the J end lost 4 bases, and 12 bases lay between the germline ends. CDR3 length equals 14 residues. Germline V CDR1 and CDR2: SGHRS, YFSETQ. The CDR3 nucleotides read TGCGCCAGCAGCGCAGAGGGGAATAATCAGCCCCAGCATTTT. Protein product: CASSAEGNNQPQHF.

V is TRBV5-6 and J is TRBJ2-7, with TRBD1 matching over 9 bases. With V trimmed by 4 bases and J by 3 bases, 8 bases remained unmatched. The CDR3 has 15 residues. Looked up from germline, CDR1 is SGHDT and CDR2 is YYEEEE. Written as DNA, the CDR3 is TGTGCCAGCAGCGCAATCCCGGGACAGGGCTACGAGCAGTACTTC. Residues: CASSAIPGQGYEQYF.

This chain links TRBV5-8 with TRBJ1-2; the D gene is possibly TRBD1 (6 bases). CDR3 length: 14 amino acids. The germline V gene has CDR1 SGHTS and CDR2 YDEGEE. The V and J ends lost 4 bases and 8 bases respectively, with 18 bases between them. CDR3 loop: CASSLTLTGGGYTF. The CDR3 nucleotides read TGTGCCAGCAGCCTCACCTTGACAGGTGGAGGCTACACCTTC.

This clone has just one count. The gene calls are TRBV27 and TRBJ2-3; 8 positions match TRBD2. The J segment lost 4 bases and the V segment lost 8 bases, leaving 11 bases of the junction unmatched. Germline CDR1 is MNHEY and CDR2 is SMNVEV (reference sequence). The CDR3 totals 15 residues. DNA of the CDR3: TGTGCCAGCCTGTGGGCGGGGGGAGTTGCAGATACGCAGTATTTT. Its protein is CASLWAGGVADTQYF.

This sequence joins TRBV5-1 and TRBJ1-1, with 10 bases matching TRBD1. The junction had 3 bases not matched to a gene; V was cut back by 1 base and J by 0 bases. Germline V lookup: CDR1 SGHRS, CDR2 YFSETQ. The CDR3 sequence is 16 residues long. The CDR3 DNA is TGCGCCAGCAGCTTGACGACAGGGGGCATGAACACTGAAGCTTTCTTT. Its protein is CASSLTTGGMNTEAFF.

CDR3 sequence reads: CASSQNSEREQYF. The CDR3 nucleotides are TGTGCCAGCAGCCAAAACAGTGAACGCGAGCAGTACTTC. The chain carries TRBV5-5 and TRBJ2-7; no firm D call. From germline, CDR1 is SGHKS and CDR2 YYEKEE (reference sequence). V lost 4 bases, J lost 6 bases, and 14 bases lay in between. The CDR3 spans 13 residues.

The chain combines TRBV30 with TRBJ2-7; weak D call: TRBD1 (6 bases). Trimming took 1 base from V and 6 from J, leaving 19 bases between them. CDR1 and CDR2 (germline): GTSNPN, SVGIG (reference sequence). The CDR3 contains 15 residues. CDR3 DNA: TGTGCCTGGAGTGGGGACACCCTGGTCCTTGGCGAGCAGTACTTC. It encodes CAWSGDTLVLGEQYF.

The gene calls are TRBV10-3 and TRBJ1-1; 7 bases are shared with TRBD1. This CDR3 region has 15 residues. The V gene's germline CDR1 is ENHRY and CDR2 SYGVKD. Trimming cost V 6 bases and J 1 base; bases outside gene matches: 8. The DNA of the CDR3 is TGTGCCATCAGACGAGAACAGGGGTCGAACACTGAAGCTTTCTTT. Translating gives CAIRREQGSNTEAFF.

J is TRBJ2-1 and V is TRBV10-3; 8 positions match TRBD2. This CDR3 comprises 14 residues. Germline CDR1 and CDR2: ENHRY and SYGVKD. V lost 8 bases to trimming and J lost 9 bases; unmatched junction nucleotides: 12. CDR3 amino acids: CAISPSGGQVEQFF. Written as DNA, the CDR3 is TGTGCCATCTCGCCCAGCGGGGGCCAGGTTGAGCAGTTCTTC.

This clone was found a few times. Other DNA sequences of this sample code for an identical CDR3. The gene calls are TRBV30 and TRBJ1-5, with 9 bases lining up with TRBD1. CDR1 GTSNPN and CDR2 SVGIG come from the germline V gene (reference sequence). V shed 2 bases and J 7 bases; nucleotides not matched to a gene: 3. The CDR3 runs 13 residues. CDR3 DNA sequence: TGTGCCTGGAGTACAGGGGGCCGACAGCCCCAGCATTTT. Amino acids: CAWSTGGRQPQHF.

This chain links TRBV30 with TRBJ1-2, with D possibly matching TRBD1 (6 bases). The CDR3 loop spans 14 amino acids. V was pared by 2 bases and J by 8 bases, with 18 bases between. Germline V CDR1 and CDR2: GTSNPN, SVGIG (reference sequence). The CDR3 DNA reads TGTGCCTGGAGTCCCCGAGGGGGGGCTAGAGGCTACACCTTC. Its translation: CAWSPRGGARGYTF. The entire variable domain, with the rest obtained from reference TRBV30 and TRBJ1-2, is as follows: SQTIHQWPATLVQPVGSPLSLECTVEGTSNPNLYWYRQAAGRGLQLLFYSVGIGQISSEVPQNLSASRPQDRQFILSSKKLLLSDSGFYLCAWSPRGGARGYTFGSGTRLTVV.

This chain uses TRBV27 with TRBJ1-1; 8 bases map to TRBD1. The J segment lost 1 base and the V segment lost 8 bases, leaving 6 bases of the junction unmatched. The CDR3 spans 14 residues. Germline V gives CDR1 MNHEY, CDR2 SMNVEV (reference sequence). The CDR3 here is CASRQQGGNTEAFF. The CDR3 nucleotides read TGTGCCAGCCGCCAACAGGGGGGGAACACTGAAGCTTTCTTT.

V and J are TRBV5-1 and TRBJ2-7; TRBD2 agrees at 12 bases. J was trimmed by 7 bases and V by 4 bases; bases with no gene match: 6. CDR3 length equals 14 residues. The germline V gene encodes CDR1 SGHRS and CDR2 YFSETQ. Here the CDR3 DNA reads TGCGCCAGCAGCCCTAGCGGGGGGGCTGGTGAGCAGTACTTC. Protein product: CASSPSGGAGEQYF.

The rearrangement joins TRBV6-1 to TRBJ1-6, with unresolved D. The V end was cut by 4 bases, the J end by 10 bases, with 20 bases between. The CDR3 loop spans 16 amino acids. From germline, CDR1 is MNHNS and CDR2 SASEGT. The CDR3 DNA is TGTGCCAGCAGTGGTCGGGCAATGGGGATTGGGTCACCCCTCCACTTT. Its translation is CASSGRAMGIGSPLHF.

The rearrangement links TRBV10-2 to TRBJ1-6; 8 bases are shared with TRBD1. CDR1 WSHSY and CDR2 SAAADI come from the germline V gene. There are 15 residues in the CDR3. J gave up 8 bases and V 4 bases, and 7 bases lay outside the gene matches. The CDR3 nucleotides read TGCGCCAGCAGTGTTGTGGACAGGGCCCATTCACCCCTCCACTTT. It specifies CASSVVDRAHSPLHF.

The CDR3 DNA sequence: TGTGCCAGCAGCCAAGATCAGGGGACAGGGGACCAAGAGACCCAGTACTTC. Protein: CASSQDQGTGDQETQYF. This sequence joins TRBV4-2 and TRBJ2-5; 10 bases align to TRBD1. The germline CDR1 and CDR2 sequences are LGHNA and YNFKEQ. The CDR3 sequence is 17 residues long. V shed 0 bases, J shed 0 bases, and the junction held 4 bases outside the gene matches.

This chain uses TRBV2 with TRBJ2-3, with a tentative D call TRBD2 (6 bases). From germline, CDR1 is SNHLY and CDR2 FYNNEI. This CDR3 is built from 16 residues. The ends were cut back, 3 bases at V and 2 bases at J, with 15 bases in the middle. In DNA, the CDR3 is TGTGCCAGCAGTGAGATGGAGCGGGCGCCCACAGATACGCAGTATTTT. Its protein is CASSEMERAPTDTQYF. Variable domain in full (rest from reference TRBV2 and TRBJ2-3): EPEVTQTPSHQVTQMGQEVILRCVPISNHLYFYWYRQILGQKVEFLVSFYNNEISEKSEIFDDQFSVERPDGSNFTLKIRSTKLEDSAMYFCASSEMERAPTDTQYFGPGTRLTVL.

The chain carries TRBV7-3 and TRBJ2-2, with unresolved D. The CDR3 runs 16 residues. Germline CDR1 and CDR2: SGHTA and FQGTGA. Trimming removed 0 bases from V and 6 bases from J, with 14 bases in between. The CDR3 spells CASSLTQPAHAGELFF. CDR3 DNA sequence: TGTGCCAGCAGCTTAACCCAACCGGCGCACGCCGGGGAGCTGTTTTTT.

This CDR3 reads CASSFRGRDDEQFF. Here the CDR3 DNA reads TGTGCCAGCAGTTTCAGGGGGCGCGACGATGAGCAGTTCTTC. The chain couples TRBV27 to TRBJ2-1; 8 bases are shared with TRBD1. CDR3 length equals 14 residues. The trim removed 3 bases at V and 8 bases at J, leaving 6 bases unmatched. Germline CDR1 is MNHEY and CDR2 is SMNVEV (reference sequence).

CDR3 in amino acids: CASSGDSYNEQFF. The CDR3 bases are TGTGCCAGCAGTGGGGACAGTTACAATGAGCAGTTCTTC. The chain carries TRBV6-4 and TRBJ2-1; the match to TRBD1 covers 7 bases. The J segment lost 4 bases and the V segment lost 4 bases, leaving 1 base of the junction unmatched. Germline V gene data show CDR1 as MRHNA and CDR2 as SNTAGT. CDR3 length equals 13 residues.

This clone was counted a few times. The J gene is TRBJ2-1, the V gene TRBV7-3; D uncertain. Deletions cut 5 bases from V and 3 bases from J, with 11 bases between. Germline V lookup: CDR1 SGHTA, CDR2 FQGTGA. This CDR3 comprises 14 residues. CDR3 protein: CASSGRGGYNEQFF. CDR3 in DNA: TGTGCCAGCAGCGGCCGCGGTGGCTACAATGAGCAGTTCTTC.

The table lists this clone with a count of one. The gene calls are TRBV19 and TRBJ2-2; maybe TRBD1 (5 bases). CDR1 is LNHDA and CDR2 is SQIVND in the germline V gene (reference sequence). The CDR3 is made up of 13 amino acids. V gave up 10 bases and J gave up 7 bases, with 16 bases separating them. The CDR3 sequence: CATDQGNGGELFF. The DNA of the CDR3 is TGTGCCACGGACCAGGGAAATGGCGGGGAGCTGTTTTTT.

This chain joins TRBV28 and TRBJ1-2; D unclear. Germline CDR1 reads MDHEN; CDR2 reads SYDVKM. The V and J ends lost 4 bases and 3 bases respectively, with 12 bases between them. The CDR3 contains 14 residues. Here the CDR3 reads CASSSEGPYYGYTF. The CDR3 DNA reads as TGTGCCAGCAGTTCCGAGGGCCCTTACTATGGCTACACCTTC.

V is TRBV18 and J is TRBJ2-3; 8 positions agree with TRBD1. Germline values: CDR1 KGHSH, CDR2 LQKENI. This CDR3 comprises 16 residues. V lost 2 bases, J lost 9 bases, and 13 bases stayed unmatched. The CDR3 region is CASSPDQDRASVTQYF. The CDR3 coding sequence is TGTGCCAGCTCACCAGATCAGGACAGGGCATCAGTGACGCAGTATTTT.

The rearrangement links TRBV6-5 to TRBJ1-1; the D is unclear. This CDR3 is 14 amino acids long. The V end was cut by 5 bases, the J end by 3 bases, with 13 bases between. In germline, CDR1 is MNHEY, CDR2 SVGAGI. CDR3 in DNA: TGTGCCAGCAGTGAAACGTGGAGCTACACTGAAGCTTTCTTT. Its protein is CASSETWSYTEAFF.

The CDR3 region is CASSQDLAGRGSGANVLTF. The CDR3 nucleotides read TGTGCCAGCAGCCAAGATTTAGCGGGCCGGGGCTCTGGGGCCAACGTCCTGACTTTC. The chain couples TRBV11-2 to TRBJ2-6; TRBD2 matches 7 bases. With V trimmed by 5 bases and J by 0 bases, 13 bases remained unmatched. Looked up from germline, CDR1 is SGHAT and CDR2 is FQNNGV. The CDR3 has 19 amino acids. Full variable domain (outside the CDR3, taken from reference TRBV11-2 and TRBJ2-6): EAGVAQSPRYKIIEKRQSVAFWCNPISGHATLYWYQQILGQGPKLLIQFQNNGVVDDSQLPKDRFSAERLKGVDSTLKIQPAKLEDSAVYLCASSQDLAGRGSGANVLTFGAGSRLTVL.

The chain couples TRBV5-1 to TRBJ2-5, with D perhaps matching TRBD2 (5 bases). This CDR3 has 14 amino acids. With 0 bases removed from V and 5 bases from J, the gap between germline ends came to 11 bases. CDR1 and CDR2 (germline): SGHRS, YFSETQ. The chain's CDR3 is CASSLGASGETQYF. CDR3 DNA: TGCGCCAGCAGCTTGGGAGCGTCGGGGGAGACCCAGTACTTC.

This clone came up a few times. V is TRBV29-1 and J is TRBJ2-2, with a possible D match to TRBD1 (5 bases). V lost 1 base and J lost 7, with 10 bases in between. Germline CDR1 SQVTM, CDR2 ANQGSEA. This CDR3 is 13 amino acids long. CDR3 coding DNA: TGCAGCGTTGAAGGGCAGCAGGGCGGGGAGCTGTTTTTT. The encoded protein is CSVEGQQGGELFF.

This clone came up a few times. The chain is built from TRBV6-1 and TRBJ1-2, with 10 bases identical to TRBD1. Germline values: CDR1 MNHNS, CDR2 SASEGT. V dropped 5 bases and J dropped 5; count of bases not matched to a gene: 5. The CDR3 covers 14 residues. This CDR3 is CASSLTGQGYGYTF. The CDR3 bases are TGTGCCAGCAGTCTGACGGGACAGGGGTATGGCTACACCTTC.